This TCR beta chain was captured by sequencing in a study of blood T cell repertoires in COVID-19. Assay: immunoSEQ multiplex PCR; the TCRdb copy retains only in-frame clones and omits some. This repertoire shows tens of thousands of clones, around 88% found once; its top ten account for about 5.3%. This CDR3 comprises 15 residues. V lost 2 bases to trimming and J lost 6 bases; unmatched junction nucleotides: 5. Germline V gene lookup returns CDR1 MNHEY and CDR2 SMNVEV (reference sequence). This clone has just one count. The genes are TRBV27 and TRBJ2-1, with 9 bases aligning to TRBD1. Sequences were obtained from peripheral blood. This TCR was sampled from a man between 60 and 75 years old with acute or convalescent COVID-19. CDR3 sequence: CASSLPLTGGNEQFF. The DNA for the CDR3 is TGTGCCAGCAGTTTACCCCTGACAGGGGGCAATGAGCAGTTCTTC.